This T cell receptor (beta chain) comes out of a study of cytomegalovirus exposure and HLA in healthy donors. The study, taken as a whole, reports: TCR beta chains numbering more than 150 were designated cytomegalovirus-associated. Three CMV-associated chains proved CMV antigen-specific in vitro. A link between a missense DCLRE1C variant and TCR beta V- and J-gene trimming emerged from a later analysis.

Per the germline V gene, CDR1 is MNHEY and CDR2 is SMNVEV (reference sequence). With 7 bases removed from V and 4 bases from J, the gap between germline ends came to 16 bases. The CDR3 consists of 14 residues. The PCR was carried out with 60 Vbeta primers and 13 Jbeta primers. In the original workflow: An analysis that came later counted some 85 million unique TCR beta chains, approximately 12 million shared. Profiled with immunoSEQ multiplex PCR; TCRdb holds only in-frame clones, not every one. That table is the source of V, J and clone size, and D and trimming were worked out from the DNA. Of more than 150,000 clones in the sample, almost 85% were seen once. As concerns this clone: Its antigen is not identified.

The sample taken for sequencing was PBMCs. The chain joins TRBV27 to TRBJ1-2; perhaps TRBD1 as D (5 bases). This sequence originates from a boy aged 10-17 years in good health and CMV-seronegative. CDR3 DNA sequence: TGTGCCAGCAAAGGCTTCGACAGCCCCTATGGCTACACCTTC. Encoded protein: CASKGFDSPYGYTF.